The clone carrying this TCR beta chain was detected only a few times. The antigen remains undetermined. This entry comes from a study of T-cell memory formation after mild COVID-19. Overall study results and limits: Shrinking CD4+ clones were chiefly CM and EM; CD8+ ones were chiefly EMRA. Later expanders leaned toward CD4+, whereas clones contracting from day 15 to 85 were balanced CD4/CD8. Some responding clones appeared in pre-infection memory, suggesting cross-reactive memory joined.

V lost 2 bases, J lost 2 bases, and 13 bases lay in between. This CDR3 comprises 15 residues. CDR1 and CDR2 (germline): SEHNR, FQNEAQ (reference sequence). A single record per CDR3 protein comes from TCRdb applying MiXCR to the 5' RACE reads. This table holds about half a million distinct CDR3 sequences, 15% to 20% found once. This TCR derives from an adult woman who had mild COVID-19 (a few samples of this study predate the infection). Cell type and time point are not known. The sample comprised PBMCs or a T cell subset sorted from them (not recorded which). The rearrangement uses TRBV7-9 and TRBJ2-7; D not resolved. CDR3 protein: CASSLMTENPYEQYF. The CDR3 bases are TGTGCCAGCAGCTTAATGACGGAGAACCCCTACGAGCAGTACTTC.